The present T cell receptor beta chain was sequenced within a study of blood T cells in healthy people across ages. Primed by a sample-barcoded 5' primer and a J-beta primer mix, a second PCR proceeded for about 6 to 12 cycles. TCRdb fed the 5' RACE reads into MiXCR, producing one record per CDR3 protein. The sample lists roughly 680,000 distinct CDR3 sequences; 20% to 25% were seen once. V shed 6 bases and J shed 2 bases, with 13 bases lying between them. The CDR3 has 14 amino acids. CDR1 is MNHEY, CDR2 SVGAGI, per germline. The clonotype was recovered from a man aged 70 or older in good health. Source material: blood. The V call is TRBV6-5, the J call TRBJ1-2, with D perhaps TRBD1 (6 bases). CDR3 region: CASRDSFRNYGYTF. The DNA for the CDR3 is TGTGCCAGCAGGGACAGTTTCCGGAACTATGGCTACACCTTC.